This is a list of T cell receptor beta chains from one sample in a study of T cell repertoires in cytomegalovirus infection. One entry per CDR3 protein results from TCRdb running MiXCR on the reads. The profile shows hundreds of thousands of distinct CDR3 sequences, 30% to 40% of them singletons. What these receptors recognize is not known. This specimen was cultured PBMCs, taken from culture after CMV antigen stimulation. The receptor source for this set is a human donor in good health (CMV status not recorded). Some clones in this sample may be carry-over from other donors' samples. Both conserved end residues are part of each CDR3. The D gene is left open where the match is weak. Clone size is stated in some rows and not others, as once, few, many or a class when expanded.

TRBJ2-5	TRBD2	.	TRBV12-3/TRBV12-4	CASSFGGTSQETQYF	TGTGCCAGCAGTTTCGGGGGGACTAGCCAAGAGACCCAGTACTTC
TRBJ2-7	TRBD2	.	TRBV28	CASGAGGQTYEQYF	TGTGCCAGCGGCGCGGGGGGTCAAACCTACGAGCAGTACTTC
TRBJ2-1	.	.	TRBV29-1	CSVEFGRANEQFF	TGCAGCGTTGAATTCGGCCGGGCGAATGAGCAGTTCTTC
TRBJ1-2	.	.	TRBV3-1	CASSRAASFYGYTF	TGTGCCAGCAGCCGAGCGGCCAGCTTCTATGGCTACACCTTC
TRBJ2-1	TRBD2	few	TRBV7-2	CASSLGKLAGGGSYNEQFF	TGTGCCAGCAGCTTAGGGAAGCTAGCGGGAGGGGGCTCCTACAATGAGCAGTTCTTC
TRBJ1-1	.	.	TRBV19	CASSITGNTEAFF	TGTGCCAGTAGTATTACAGGGAACACTGAAGCTTTCTTT
TRBJ1-1	.	few	TRBV11-1	CASSFPPMNTEAFF	TGTGCCAGCAGCTTCCCACCTATGAACACTGAAGCTTTCTTT
TRBJ1-5	.	many	TRBV6-1	CASSEKRNSNQPQHF	TGTGCCAGCAGTGAAAAGAGGAATAGCAATCAGCCCCAGCATTTT
TRBJ2-5	TRBD2	.	TRBV12-3/TRBV12-4	CASSFGRGEETQYF	TGTGCCAGCAGTTTCGGGCGGGGGGAAGAGACCCAGTACTTC
TRBJ1-1	.	many	TRBV7-2	CASSRGGASNTEAFF	TGTGCCAGCAGCCGAGGGGGGGCATCGAACACTGAAGCTTTCTTT
TRBJ2-5	TRBD1	.	TRBV20-1	CSATPGQNQETQYF	TGCAGTGCTACCCCGGGACAGAACCAAGAGACCCAGTACTTC